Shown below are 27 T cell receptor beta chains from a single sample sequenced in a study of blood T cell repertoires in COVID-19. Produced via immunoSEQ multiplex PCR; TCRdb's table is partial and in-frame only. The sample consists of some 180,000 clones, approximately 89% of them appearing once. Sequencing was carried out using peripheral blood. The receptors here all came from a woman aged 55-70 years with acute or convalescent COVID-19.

CDR3 nucleotide sequence: TGTGCCAGCAGACCGGGACAGAACCTACAAGAGACCCAGTACTTC. This translates into CASRPGQNLQETQYF. The chain joins TRBV6-5 to TRBJ2-5, with TRBD1 matching over 7 bases. Germline V gives CDR1 MNHEY, CDR2 SVGAGI. This CDR3 contains 15 residues. The ends lost 6 bases at V and 2 bases at J; junction bases unmatched: 9.

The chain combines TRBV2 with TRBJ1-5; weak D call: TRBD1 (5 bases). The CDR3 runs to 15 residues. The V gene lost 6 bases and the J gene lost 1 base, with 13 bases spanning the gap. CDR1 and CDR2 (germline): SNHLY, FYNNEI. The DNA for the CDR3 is TGTGCCAGCAGGGCCGGGGGGAAAAGCAATCAGCCCCAGCATTTT. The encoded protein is CASRAGGKSNQPQHF. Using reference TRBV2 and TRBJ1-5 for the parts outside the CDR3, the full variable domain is EPEVTQTPSHQVTQMGQEVILRCVPISNHLYFYWYRQILGQKVEFLVSFYNNEISEKSEIFDDQFSVERPDGSNFTLKIRSTKLEDSAMYFCASRAGGKSNQPQHFGDGTRLSIL.

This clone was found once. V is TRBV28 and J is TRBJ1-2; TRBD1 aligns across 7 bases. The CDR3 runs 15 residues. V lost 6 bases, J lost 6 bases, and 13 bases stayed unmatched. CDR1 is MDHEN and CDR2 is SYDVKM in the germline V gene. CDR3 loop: CASSPHPDREHGYTF. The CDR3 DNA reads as TGTGCCAGCAGCCCTCACCCCGACAGGGAGCATGGCTACACCTTC.

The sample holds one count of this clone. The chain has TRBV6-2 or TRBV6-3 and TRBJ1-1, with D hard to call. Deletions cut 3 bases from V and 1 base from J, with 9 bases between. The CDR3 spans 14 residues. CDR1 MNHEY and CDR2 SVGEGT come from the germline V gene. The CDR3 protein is CASSYPGSNTEAFF. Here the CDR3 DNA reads TGTGCCAGCAGTTATCCCGGGTCGAACACTGAAGCTTTCTTT.

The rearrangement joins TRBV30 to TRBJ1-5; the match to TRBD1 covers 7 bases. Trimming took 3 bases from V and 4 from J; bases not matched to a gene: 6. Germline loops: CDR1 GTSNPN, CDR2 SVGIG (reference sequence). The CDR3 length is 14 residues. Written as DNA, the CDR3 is TGTGCCTGGAGCGGTGGGACAGTGAATCAGCCCCAGCATTTT. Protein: CAWSGGTVNQPQHF.

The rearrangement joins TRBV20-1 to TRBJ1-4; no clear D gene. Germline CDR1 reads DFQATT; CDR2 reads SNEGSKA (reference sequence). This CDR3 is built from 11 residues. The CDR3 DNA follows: TGCAGCCTAAAATCGGGTGAAAAACTGTTTTTT. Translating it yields CSLKSGEKLFF.

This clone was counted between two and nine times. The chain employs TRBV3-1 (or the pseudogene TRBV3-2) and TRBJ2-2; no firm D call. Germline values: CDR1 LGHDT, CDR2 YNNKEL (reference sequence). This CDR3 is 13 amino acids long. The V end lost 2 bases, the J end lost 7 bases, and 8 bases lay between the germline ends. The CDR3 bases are TGTGCCAGCAGCCAACTAATTCTCGGGGAGCTGTTTTTT. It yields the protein CASSQLILGELFF.

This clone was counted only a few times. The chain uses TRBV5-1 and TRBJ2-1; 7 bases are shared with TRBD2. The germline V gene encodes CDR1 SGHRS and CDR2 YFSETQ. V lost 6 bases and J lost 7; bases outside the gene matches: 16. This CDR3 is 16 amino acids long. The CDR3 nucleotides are TGCGCCAGCACCCAGGATGGAGCGGGGCATGCAAATGAGCAGTTCTTC. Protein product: CASTQDGAGHANEQFF.

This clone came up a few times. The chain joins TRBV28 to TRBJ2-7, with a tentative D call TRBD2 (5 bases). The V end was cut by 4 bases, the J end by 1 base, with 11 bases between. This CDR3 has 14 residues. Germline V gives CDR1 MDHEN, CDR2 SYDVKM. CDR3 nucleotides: TGTGCCAGCAGTTCGGAAGAGGGATCCTACGAGCAGTACTTC. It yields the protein CASSSEEGSYEQYF.

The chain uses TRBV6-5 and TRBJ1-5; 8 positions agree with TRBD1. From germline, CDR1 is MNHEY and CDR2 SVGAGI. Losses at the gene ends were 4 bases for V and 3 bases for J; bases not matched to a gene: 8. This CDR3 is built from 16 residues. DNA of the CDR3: TGTGCCAGCAGTTCCTCCGGGACAGGCCACAATCAGCCCCAGCATTTT. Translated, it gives CASSSSGTGHNQPQHF.

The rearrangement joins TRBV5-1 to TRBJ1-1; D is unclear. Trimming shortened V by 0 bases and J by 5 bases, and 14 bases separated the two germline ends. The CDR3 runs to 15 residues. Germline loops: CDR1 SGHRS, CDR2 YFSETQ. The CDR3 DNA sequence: TGCGCCAGCAGCTTGGTGGCACCCGAAACGACTGAAGCTTTCTTT. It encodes CASSLVAPETTEAFF.

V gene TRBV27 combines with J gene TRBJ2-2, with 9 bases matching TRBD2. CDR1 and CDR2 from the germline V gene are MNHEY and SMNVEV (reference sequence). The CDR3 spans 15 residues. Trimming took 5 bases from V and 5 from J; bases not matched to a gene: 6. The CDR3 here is CASSMAGGRTGELFF. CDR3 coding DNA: TGTGCCAGCAGTATGGCGGGGGGGCGGACCGGGGAGCTGTTTTTT.

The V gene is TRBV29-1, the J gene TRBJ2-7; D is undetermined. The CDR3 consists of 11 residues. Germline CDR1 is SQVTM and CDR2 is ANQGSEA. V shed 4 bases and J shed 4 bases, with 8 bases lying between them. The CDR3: CSVVTEYEQYF. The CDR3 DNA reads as TGCAGCGTTGTGACTGAATACGAGCAGTACTTC.

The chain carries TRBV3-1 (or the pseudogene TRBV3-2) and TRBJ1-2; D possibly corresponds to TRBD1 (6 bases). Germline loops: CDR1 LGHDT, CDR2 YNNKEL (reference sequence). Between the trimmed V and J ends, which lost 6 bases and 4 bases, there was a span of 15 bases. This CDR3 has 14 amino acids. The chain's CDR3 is CASRDSSPFYGYTF. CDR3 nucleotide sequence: TGTGCCAGCAGGGACAGTTCCCCTTTCTATGGCTACACCTTC.

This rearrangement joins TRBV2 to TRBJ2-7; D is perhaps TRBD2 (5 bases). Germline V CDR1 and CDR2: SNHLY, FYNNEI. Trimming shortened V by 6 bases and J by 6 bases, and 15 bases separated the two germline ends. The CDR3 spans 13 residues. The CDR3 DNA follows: TGTGCCAGCAGCTTACGAGGCGCGGGCGAGCAGTACTTC. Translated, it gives CASSLRGAGEQYF.

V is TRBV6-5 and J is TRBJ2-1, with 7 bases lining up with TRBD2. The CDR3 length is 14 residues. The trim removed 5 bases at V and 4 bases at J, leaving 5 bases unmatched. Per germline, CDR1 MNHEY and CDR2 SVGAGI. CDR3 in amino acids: CASSRTSGYNEQFF. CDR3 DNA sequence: TGTGCCAGCAGTCGGACTAGTGGTTACAATGAGCAGTTCTTC.

This chain's CDR3 is CASSETRTGGNYGYTF. The CDR3 region has the DNA TGTGCCAGCAGTGAAACAAGGACAGGGGGAAACTATGGCTACACCTTC. This chain joins TRBV25-1 and TRBJ1-2, with 10 bases fitting TRBD1. CDR3 length equals 16 residues. The ends lost 2 bases at V and 2 bases at J; junction bases unmatched: 5. Germline V gene data show CDR1 as MGHDK and CDR2 as SYGVNS.

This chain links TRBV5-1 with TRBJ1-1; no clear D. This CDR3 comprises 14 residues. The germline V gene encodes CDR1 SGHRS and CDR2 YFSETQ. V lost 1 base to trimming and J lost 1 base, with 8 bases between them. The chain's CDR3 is CASSLIQKNTEAFF. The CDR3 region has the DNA TGCGCCAGCAGCTTGATACAGAAGAACACTGAAGCTTTCTTT.

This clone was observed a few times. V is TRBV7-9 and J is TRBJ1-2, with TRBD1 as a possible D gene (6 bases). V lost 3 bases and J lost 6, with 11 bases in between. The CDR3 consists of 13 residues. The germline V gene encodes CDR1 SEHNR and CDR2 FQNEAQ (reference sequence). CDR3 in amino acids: CASSFRGGNGYTF. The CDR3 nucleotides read TGTGCCAGCAGCTTCAGGGGTGGGAATGGCTACACCTTC.

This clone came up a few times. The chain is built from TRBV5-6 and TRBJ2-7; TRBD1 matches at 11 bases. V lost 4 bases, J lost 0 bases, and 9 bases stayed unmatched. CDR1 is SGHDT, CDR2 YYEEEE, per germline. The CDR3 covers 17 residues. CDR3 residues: CASSGWTGGASSYEQYV. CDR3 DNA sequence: TGTGCCAGCAGCGGATGGACAGGGGGCGCAAGCTCCTACGAGCAGTACGTC.

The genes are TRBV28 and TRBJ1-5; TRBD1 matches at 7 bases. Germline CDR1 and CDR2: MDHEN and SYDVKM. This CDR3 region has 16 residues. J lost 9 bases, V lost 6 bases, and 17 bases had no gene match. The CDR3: CASSLSTGAGPSPQHF. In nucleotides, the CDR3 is TGTGCCAGCAGCCTTTCAACAGGGGCTGGGCCGTCGCCCCAGCATTTT.

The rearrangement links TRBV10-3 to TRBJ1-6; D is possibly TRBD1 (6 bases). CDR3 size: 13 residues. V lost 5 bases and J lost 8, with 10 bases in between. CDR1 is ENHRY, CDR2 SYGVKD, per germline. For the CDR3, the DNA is TGTGCCATCAGTCCTCGGACAGATTCACCCCTCCACTTT. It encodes CAISPRTDSPLHF.

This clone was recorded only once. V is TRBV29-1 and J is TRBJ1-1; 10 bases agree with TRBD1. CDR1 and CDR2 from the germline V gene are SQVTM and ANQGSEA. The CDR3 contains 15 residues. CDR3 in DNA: TGCAGTGCACAAGGGACAGGGGCTCTTGGAACTGAAGCTTTCTTT. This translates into CSAQGTGALGTEAFF.

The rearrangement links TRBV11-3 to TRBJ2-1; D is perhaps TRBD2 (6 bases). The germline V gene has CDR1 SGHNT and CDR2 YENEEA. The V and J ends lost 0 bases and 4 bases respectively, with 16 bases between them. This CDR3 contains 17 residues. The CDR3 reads CASSLDRPGVGYNEQFF. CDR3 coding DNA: TGTGCCAGCAGCTTAGATCGGCCGGGAGTGGGATACAATGAGCAGTTCTTC.

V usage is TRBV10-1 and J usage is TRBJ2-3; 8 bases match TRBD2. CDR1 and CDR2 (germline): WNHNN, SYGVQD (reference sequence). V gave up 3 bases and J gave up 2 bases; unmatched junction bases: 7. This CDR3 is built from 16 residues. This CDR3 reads CASSEGSGGTTDTQYF. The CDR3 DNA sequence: TGCGCCAGCAGTGAAGGAAGCGGGGGAACCACAGATACGCAGTATTTT.

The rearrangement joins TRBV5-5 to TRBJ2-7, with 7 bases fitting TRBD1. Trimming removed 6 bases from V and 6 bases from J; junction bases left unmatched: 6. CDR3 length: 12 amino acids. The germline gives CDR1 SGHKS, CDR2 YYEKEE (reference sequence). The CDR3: CASTQQGSEQYF. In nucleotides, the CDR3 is TGTGCCAGCACCCAACAGGGGTCCGAGCAGTACTTC.

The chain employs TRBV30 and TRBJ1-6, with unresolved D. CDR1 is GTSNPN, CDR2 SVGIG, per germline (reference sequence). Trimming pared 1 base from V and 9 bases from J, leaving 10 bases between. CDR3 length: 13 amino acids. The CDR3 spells CAWSEGGGSPLHF. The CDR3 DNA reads TGTGCCTGGAGTGAGGGCGGAGGTTCACCCCTCCACTTT.